These 23 T cell receptor beta chains were all obtained from the same sample, sequenced in a study of beta chain features in type 1 diabetes listed by TCRdb under 2018. Study-level results and caveats: Type 1 diabetes patients showed a moderate but significant shortening of TCRB CDR3 length in all four CD4+ subsets.

The library was built by means of the immunoSEQ multiplex PCR assay. All of the isolated RNA was reverse transcribed with the High Capacity cDNA Reverse Transcription Kit, so expressed TCRB transcripts were sequenced. Held by TCRdb, this immuneACCESS table contains in-frame sequences only and omits some clones. Under half of the omission traces to an unresolved V gene where checked; the cause of the rest is unknown. For this sample there are 130,000 to 150,000 clones; less than 15% appear just once. Together, the top ten hold under 1.5% of the sample. Their antigens are not known. Material for sequencing was central memory CD4+ T cells from blood. Receptors originate from a man younger than 35 with type 1 diabetes.

The gene calls are TRBV13 and TRBJ2-7; TRBD1 aligns across 9 bases. V was clipped by 5 bases and J by 2 bases; unmatched bases: 7. Germline CDR1 reads PRHDT; CDR2 reads FYEKMQ (reference sequence). This CDR3 has 15 residues. The DNA of the CDR3 is TGTGCCAGCAGCCTTGCGGGACAGGGCCCCTACGAGCAGTACTTC. It yields the protein CASSLAGQGPYEQYF.

In the case of this clone: Other DNA variants within this sample encode the same CDR3. The chain carries TRBV4-1 and TRBJ2-1; weak D call: TRBD1 (6 bases). CDR3 size: 14 residues. CDR1 MGHRA and CDR2 YSYEKL come from the germline V gene. V was trimmed by 4 bases and J by 1 base, leaving 8 bases between them. CDR3 residues: CASSLGHSYNEQFF. In DNA, the CDR3 is TGCGCCAGCAGCCTGGGACATTCCTACAATGAGCAGTTCTTC.

This clone was found a few times. The gene calls are TRBV18 and TRBJ2-1; 9 bases are shared with TRBD2. CDR3 length: 17 residues. Germline CDR1 is KGHSH and CDR2 is LQKENI. V shed 3 bases, J shed 5 bases, and the junction held 11 bases outside the gene matches. The DNA of the CDR3 is TGTGCCAGCTCACCTTCCTACGGGGAGCGGGGGGACAATGAGCAGTTCTTC. It yields the protein CASSPSYGERGDNEQFF. Filled out from reference TRBV18 and TRBJ2-1, the complete variable domain reads NAGVMQNPRHLVRRRGQEARLRCSPMKGHSHVYWYRQLPEEGLKFMVYLQKENIIDESGMPKERFSAEFPKEGPSILRIQQVVRGDSAAYFCASSPSYGERGDNEQFFGPGTRLTVL.

This clone was seen more than once but under ten times. One end of the junction varies from germline; a read error may be responsible. The V gene is TRBV7-2, the J gene TRBJ1-2; D gene unclear. Germline values: CDR1 SGHTA, CDR2 FQGNSA. The CDR3 is 15 amino acids. CDR3 DNA: TGTGCCAGCAGCTTAGCGCCGGGTACTAATTATGGCTACACCTTC. Protein product: CASSLAPGTNYGYTF.

This clone was seen a handful of times. The chain's CDR3 is CASSSGPHGSNIQYF. In nucleotides, the CDR3 is TGTGCCAGCAGCTCGGGACCCCACGGGAGTAACATTCAGTACTTC. The chain is built from TRBV6-5 and TRBJ2-4, with D tentatively TRBD2 (6 bases). The germline CDR1 and CDR2 sequences are MNHEY and SVGAGI. Trimming left V 6 bases short and J 7 bases short, with 19 bases between. This CDR3 is built from 15 residues.

CDR3 amino acids: CASRAIGGHYTGELFF. The CDR3 region has the DNA TGTGCCAGCAGGGCCATCGGGGGGCATTACACCGGGGAGCTGTTTTTT. The V call is TRBV6-6, the J call TRBJ2-2, with a possible D match to TRBD2 (7 bases). This CDR3 contains 16 residues. Germline assignment: CDR1 MNHNY and CDR2 SVGAGI (reference sequence). Trimming removed 6 bases from V and 3 bases from J, with 17 bases in between.

The chain couples TRBV7-2 to TRBJ1-1; D ambiguous. The CDR3 is 14 amino acids. V dropped 5 bases and J dropped 1 base, with 11 bases sitting between them. Germline-derived CDR1 and CDR2 are SGHTA and FQGNSA. DNA of the CDR3: TGTGCCAGCAGCCCCTCCTCTAGGAACACTGAAGCTTTCTTT. Translation: CASSPSSRNTEAFF.

This clone came up a few times. This sequence joins TRBV9 and TRBJ2-7; D perhaps matches TRBD2 (6 bases). The CDR3 consists of 14 residues. Deletions cut 2 bases from V and 3 bases from J, with 12 bases between. Germline V CDR1 and CDR2: SGDLS, YYNGEE. CDR3 bases: TGTGCCAGCAGCGTGGGCGGGGCCCTCTACGAGCAGTACTTC. Translation: CASSVGGALYEQYF.

This clone has just a few counts. The chain couples TRBV5-4 to TRBJ2-2; unclear D gene. The length of the CDR3 is 15 residues. Germline assignment: CDR1 SGHNT and CDR2 YYREEE (reference sequence). Between the trimmed V and J ends, which lost 2 bases and 7 bases, there was a span of 15 bases. CDR3 region: CASSLVAGALGELFF. CDR3 DNA sequence: TGTGCCAGCAGCTTAGTAGCAGGAGCCCTCGGGGAGCTGTTTTTT. The whole variable domain, remainder taken from reference TRBV5-4 and TRBJ2-2, is ETGVTQSPTHLIKTRGQQVTLRCSSQSGHNTVSWYQQALGQGPQFIFQYYREEENGRGNFPPRFSGLQFPNYSSELNVNALELDDSALYLCASSLVAGALGELFFGEGSRLTVL.

The rearrangement uses TRBV4-1 and TRBJ1-6; 11 bases align to TRBD1. V dropped 8 bases and J dropped 8; count of bases not matched to a gene: 14. CDR1 and CDR2 from the germline V gene are MGHRA and YSYEKL. The CDR3 is made up of 17 amino acids. The chain's CDR3 is CASEKGQGALLDSPLHF. The CDR3 region has the DNA TGCGCCAGCGAAAAAGGACAGGGGGCTTTGTTGGATTCACCCCTCCACTTT.

This clone was counted between two and nine times. The chain uses TRBV25-1 and TRBJ1-1; D is ambiguous. CDR3 length: 17 residues. Trimming pared 1 base from V and 0 bases from J, leaving 15 bases between. Germline-derived CDR1 and CDR2 are MGHDK and SYGVNS. In nucleotides, the CDR3 is TGTGCCAGCAGTGAATTATCCCCCGCGGCACTGAACACTGAAGCTTTCTTT. It is translated as CASSELSPAALNTEAFF.

This clone was observed a handful of times. The J gene is TRBJ2-7, the V gene TRBV5-6; 8 bases are a match to TRBD1. The CDR3 extends over 15 amino acids. Germline V gene sequence: CDR1 SGHDT, CDR2 YYEEEE. J lost 0 bases, V lost 3 bases, and 5 bases had no gene match. CDR3 region: CASSSRQGFSYEQYF. For the CDR3, the DNA is TGTGCCAGCAGCTCCCGACAGGGGTTCTCCTACGAGCAGTACTTC. The full variable domain, rest sourced from reference TRBV5-6 and TRBJ2-7, is DAGVTQSPTHLIKTRGQQVTLRCSPKSGHDTVSWYQQALGQGPQFIFQYYEEEERQRGNFPDRFSGHQFPNYSSELNVNALLLGDSALYLCASSSRQGFSYEQYFGPGTRLTVT.

The chain combines TRBV25-1 with TRBJ1-4, with D maybe TRBD1 (5 bases). The ends were cut back, 4 bases at V and 3 bases at J, with 9 bases in the middle. Germline CDR1 and CDR2: MGHDK and SYGVNS. The CDR3 contains 14 residues. The CDR3 loop is CASSGQGPNEKLFF. CDR3 nucleotides: TGTGCCAGCAGTGGGCAGGGTCCTAATGAAAAACTGTTTTTT.

The chain combines TRBV6-1 with TRBJ2-3; D gene ambiguous. This CDR3 region has 12 residues. Germline CDR1 reads MNHNS; CDR2 reads SASEGT. Trimming took 5 bases from V and 8 from J, leaving 11 bases between them. The CDR3 sequence: CASSPLLGTQYF. CDR3 nucleotides: TGTGCCAGCAGTCCTCTCCTCGGTACGCAGTATTTT.

A few counts support this clone. The chain uses TRBV7-2 and TRBJ1-4, with 9 bases fitting TRBD1. CDR3 length: 15 residues. From germline, CDR1 is SGHTA and CDR2 FQGNSA. V was clipped by 6 bases and J by 0 bases; unmatched bases: 2. CDR3 region: CASSRTGATNEKLFF. The CDR3 DNA follows: TGTGCCAGCAGTCGGACAGGGGCAACTAATGAAAAACTGTTTTTT.

V usage is TRBV29-1 and J usage is TRBJ2-7; 8 bases map to TRBD1. The CDR3 covers 11 residues. V shed 0 bases, J shed 11 bases, and the junction held 3 bases outside the gene matches. CDR1 SQVTM and CDR2 ANQGSEA come from the germline V gene. DNA of the CDR3: TGCAGCGTTGAAGATCAGGGGGCGGAGTACTTC. Translation gives CSVEDQGAEYF.

In regard to this clone: One base away lies a much larger clone, so this may be a sequencing read error. The rearrangement joins TRBV29-1 to TRBJ1-1; no clear D. V was pared by 2 bases and J by 1 base, with 8 bases between. CDR1 is SQVTM, CDR2 ANQGSEA, per germline. The CDR3 totals 13 residues. The DNA of the CDR3 is TGCAGCGTTGAATGGCACTCGAACACTGAAGCTTTCTTT. Protein product: CSVEWHSNTEAFF.

V usage is TRBV5-1 and J usage is TRBJ2-3; D may be TRBD2 (5 bases). V lost 3 bases to trimming and J lost 0 bases, with 14 bases between them. The CDR3 runs 16 residues. The germline V gene encodes CDR1 SGHRS and CDR2 YFSETQ. Here the CDR3 reads CASSSGISSSTDTQYF. The CDR3 nucleotides are TGCGCCAGCAGCTCGGGGATTTCCTCTAGCACAGATACGCAGTATTTT.

This clone has only a few counts. V gene TRBV7-2 combines with J gene TRBJ2-1; unclear D gene. This CDR3 contains 11 residues. With 7 bases removed from V and 4 bases from J, the gap between germline ends came to 5 bases. Germline CDR1 SGHTA, CDR2 FQGNSA. The CDR3 here is CASTFYNEQFF. CDR3 DNA sequence: TGTGCCAGCACTTTTTACAATGAGCAGTTCTTC.

This clone was observed many times. The genes are TRBV29-1 and TRBJ2-1; TRBD1 or TRBD2 may be the D gene (5 bases each). The CDR3 has 12 residues. Germline V gene data show CDR1 as SQVTM and CDR2 as ANQGSEA. The V end was cut by 6 bases, the J end by 6 bases, with 12 bases between. CDR3 sequence: CSVVRDRNEQFF. CDR3 coding DNA: TGCAGCGTGGTCCGGGACCGCAATGAGCAGTTCTTC.

This clone was seen a handful of times. This rearrangement joins TRBV18 to TRBJ2-3; the D gene is possibly TRBD1 (5 bases). CDR3 length equals 13 residues. CDR1 is KGHSH and CDR2 is LQKENI in the germline V gene. V lost 4 bases, J lost 4 bases, and 9 bases lay in between. CDR3 loop: CASSLPGSDTQYF. Written as DNA, the CDR3 is TGTGCCAGCTCACTACCAGGGTCAGATACGCAGTATTTT.

The table lists this clone with many counts. This chain uses TRBV30 with TRBJ1-2; 9 positions match TRBD1. This CDR3 region has 13 residues. Germline CDR1 and CDR2: GTSNPN and SVGIG (reference sequence). Losses at the gene ends were 3 bases for V and 4 bases for J; bases not matched to a gene: 3. In DNA, the CDR3 is TGTGCCTGGAGAGGACAGGGGCGCTATGGCTACACCTTC. This codes for CAWRGQGRYGYTF.

This clone was observed at least ten times. This CDR3 is CAWSVGQHTEAFF. CDR3 sequence (DNA): TGTGCCTGGAGTGTGGGTCAGCACACTGAAGCTTTCTTT. The chain is built from TRBV30 and TRBJ1-1, with no clear D. CDR3 length equals 13 residues. V dropped 0 bases and J dropped 3 bases, with 8 bases sitting between them. Per the germline V gene, CDR1 is GTSNPN and CDR2 is SVGIG (reference sequence).